Listed here are 22 T cell receptor beta chains from one sample, sequenced in a study of blood T cell repertoires in COVID-19. The data were produced by immunoSEQ multiplex PCR, yet TCRdb's version contains in-frame clones alone and is incomplete. The sample has 76,000 or so clones; 82% are singletons. Sequenced sample: peripheral blood. These receptors all come from a man between 50 and 59 years old with acute or convalescent COVID-19.

The gene calls are TRBV19 and TRBJ1-1; possibly TRBD1 for D (6 bases). The CDR3 is made up of 13 amino acids. Trimming pared 9 bases from V and 0 bases from J, leaving 11 bases between. Germline V CDR1 and CDR2: LNHDA, SQIVND (reference sequence). The CDR3: CASTDRLNTEAFF. In DNA, the CDR3 is TGTGCCAGCACCGACAGGCTGAACACTGAAGCTTTCTTT.

The J gene is TRBJ1-5, the V gene TRBV20-1; TRBD1 matches at 7 bases. The CDR3 is made up of 14 amino acids. V shed 3 bases and J 6 bases; nucleotides not matched to a gene: 8. Germline assignment: CDR1 DFQATT and CDR2 SNEGSKA (reference sequence). CDR3 DNA sequence: TGCAGTGCTAGTACAGGGGCAATGGGTCAGCCCCAGCATTTT. It encodes CSASTGAMGQPQHF.

The chain joins TRBV18 to TRBJ2-1; TRBD2 aligns across 10 bases. Trimming at V came to 0 bases and at J to 12 bases, leaving 14 bases not matched to a gene. Germline CDR1 is KGHSH and CDR2 is LQKENI. The CDR3 is 17 residues long. The chain's CDR3 is CASSPPQATSGLVGQFF. The CDR3 nucleotides read TGTGCCAGCTCACCACCCCAGGCGACTAGCGGGCTGGTTGGGCAGTTCTTC.

The genes are TRBV19 and TRBJ2-3, with 7 bases matching TRBD1. Unmatched junction bases numbered 12, after V lost 7 bases and J lost 2 bases. This CDR3 has 16 amino acids. Germline V CDR1 and CDR2: LNHDA, SQIVND (reference sequence). The CDR3, as DNA: TGTGCCAGTAAGGGACAGAAAGTACCCCTCACAGATACGCAGTATTTT. Its protein product is CASKGQKVPLTDTQYF.

The chain employs TRBV5-4 and TRBJ2-7; 15 bases match TRBD2. V was pared by 0 bases and J by 7 bases, with 11 bases of the junction left unmatched. This CDR3 spans 18 amino acids. Germline V CDR1 and CDR2: SGHNT, YYREEE (reference sequence). CDR3 protein: CASSLGTSGRAATGEQYF. The CDR3 DNA is TGTGCCAGCAGCTTGGGGACTAGCGGGAGGGCTGCTACGGGGGAGCAGTACTTC.

The chain carries TRBV7-8 and TRBJ1-2; D is uncertain. CDR1 is SGHVS and CDR2 is FQNEAQ in the germline V gene. This CDR3 has 16 residues. V lost 2 bases and J lost 8, with 21 bases in between. CDR3 in DNA: TGTGCCAGCAGCTTAACCTGGGAATGGAGTAGGGAGGGCTACACCTTC. It codes for CASSLTWEWSREGYTF.

This chain links TRBV5-1 with TRBJ1-2; TRBD1 agrees at 8 bases. Per the germline V gene, CDR1 is SGHRS and CDR2 is YFSETQ. V trimming: 4 bases; J trimming: 6 bases; junction bases outside the gene matches: 8. This CDR3 has 14 residues. The CDR3 is CASSLALTGDGYTF. The CDR3 DNA follows: TGCGCCAGCAGCCTAGCCCTGACAGGGGATGGCTACACCTTC.

The chain uses TRBV9 and TRBJ1-1; D ambiguous. V was trimmed by 7 bases and J by 0 bases, leaving 10 bases between them. Germline V CDR1 and CDR2: SGDLS, YYNGEE. The CDR3 extends over 13 amino acids. The CDR3 reads CASAKGVNTEAFF. The DNA of the CDR3 is TGTGCCAGCGCAAAAGGAGTGAACACTGAAGCTTTCTTT.

The V gene is TRBV5-1, the J gene TRBJ1-2; possibly TRBD1 for D (5 bases). Germline V gene data show CDR1 as SGHRS and CDR2 as YFSETQ. V lost 0 bases and J 0 bases, leaving 9 bases between the germline ends. The CDR3 contains 15 residues. DNA for the CDR3: TGCGCCAGCAGCTTGGAAGGGGATTCTAACTATGGCTACACCTTC. The encoded protein is CASSLEGDSNYGYTF.

The J gene is TRBJ1-3, the V gene TRBV4-2, with D uncertain. The CDR3 is 15 residues long. Germline V gene data show CDR1 as LGHNA and CDR2 as YNFKEQ. Trimming took 0 bases from V and 0 from J, leaving 6 bases between them. The CDR3 loop is CASSQDPGSGNTIYF. The CDR3 region has the DNA TGTGCCAGCAGCCAAGATCCGGGCTCTGGAAACACCATATATTTT.

This clone is a singleton in its sample. The gene calls are TRBV9 and TRBJ2-2, with a possible D match to TRBD1 (6 bases). The CDR3 totals 13 residues. Germline values: CDR1 SGDLS, CDR2 YYNGEE. Deletions cut 7 bases from V and 5 bases from J, with 12 bases between. In DNA form, the CDR3 reads TGTGCCAGCTCCCGGCAGGGGACCGGGGAGCTGTTTTTT. Amino acid sequence: CASSRQGTGELFF.

The chain has TRBV5-1 and TRBJ1-2; 9 bases fit TRBD1. Germline V gene sequence: CDR1 SGHRS, CDR2 YFSETQ. CDR3 length: 14 amino acids. The J segment lost 8 bases and the V segment lost 4 bases, leaving 9 bases of the junction unmatched. In DNA, the CDR3 is TGCGCCAGCAGCCTACCCGGACAGGGGTTGGGCTACACCTTC. It translates to CASSLPGQGLGYTF.

This chain joins TRBV19 and TRBJ2-3; weak D call: TRBD2 (6 bases). In germline, CDR1 is LNHDA, CDR2 SQIVND (reference sequence). The germline V and J ends were trimmed by 3 bases and 6 bases, with 7 bases remaining between them. The CDR3 consists of 12 residues. The CDR3 bases are TGTGCCAGTAGTATCCGGGGGGATACGCAGTATTTT. Its translation is CASSIRGDTQYF.

The chain has TRBV5-1 and TRBJ1-5, with TRBD1 matching over 9 bases. Trimming removed 4 bases from V and 4 bases from J; junction bases left unmatched: 3. From germline, CDR1 is SGHRS and CDR2 YFSETQ. The CDR3 sequence is 14 residues long. Here the CDR3 DNA reads TGCGCCAGCAGCCCCGGACAGGGGAATCAGCCCCAGCATTTT. It specifies CASSPGQGNQPQHF.

The gene calls are TRBV5-1 and TRBJ1-4, with TRBD1 as a possible D gene (6 bases). CDR1 is SGHRS and CDR2 is YFSETQ in the germline V gene. V lost 0 bases to trimming and J lost 3 bases, with 15 bases between them. CDR3 size: 17 residues. CDR3 coding DNA: TGCGCCAGCAGCTTGGCCGGACAGACTGGTGCTAATGAAAAACTGTTTTTT. Translating gives CASSLAGQTGANEKLFF.

The chain recombines TRBV7-2 with TRBJ2-2; D is uncertain. V was clipped by 5 bases and J by 9 bases, with 7 bases between them. Germline-derived CDR1 and CDR2 are SGHTA and FQGNSA. The CDR3 is made up of 11 amino acids. The CDR3 here is CASSPHRELFF. DNA for the CDR3: TGTGCCAGCAGCCCCCACAGGGAGCTGTTTTTT.

The rearrangement links TRBV7-2 to TRBJ2-7, with a possible D match to TRBD1 (5 bases). With 6 bases removed from V and 5 bases from J, the gap between germline ends came to 14 bases. This CDR3 is built from 13 residues. Germline V gives CDR1 SGHTA, CDR2 FQGNSA. The CDR3 spells CASSSGPVDEQYF. The CDR3 DNA reads as TGTGCCAGCAGTTCAGGGCCTGTGGACGAGCAGTACTTC.

The genes are TRBV2 and TRBJ1-5, with D unresolved. From germline, CDR1 is SNHLY and CDR2 FYNNEI. The CDR3 has 10 amino acids. V was shortened by 9 bases and J by 6 bases, with 6 bases between the two germline ends. The CDR3 protein is CASGGQPQHF. In nucleotides, the CDR3 is TGTGCCAGTGGCGGTCAGCCCCAGCATTTT.

The chain is built from TRBV4-3 and TRBJ2-3; D is unclear. Germline assignment: CDR1 LGHNA and CDR2 YSLEER. This CDR3 spans 17 amino acids. V lost 0 bases, J lost 1 base, and 14 bases lay in between. The CDR3, as DNA: TGCGCCAGCAGCCAAGATCTGTACGGAACAGGCACAGATACGCAGTATTTT. Encoded protein: CASSQDLYGTGTDTQYF.

The chain uses TRBV4-3 and TRBJ1-2; D remains unclear. The CDR3 spans 13 residues. In germline, CDR1 is LGHNA, CDR2 YSLEER. V was cut by 0 bases and J by 5 bases, with 7 bases left in between. The CDR3 region is CASSQDRRYGYTF. The CDR3, as DNA: TGCGCCAGCAGCCAAGACAGAAGATATGGCTACACCTTC.

The count of this clone is one. This sequence joins TRBV3-1 (or the pseudogene TRBV3-2) and TRBJ1-2; D gene unclear. The CDR3 runs to 15 residues. In germline, CDR1 is LGHDT, CDR2 YNNKEL (reference sequence). The ends were cut back, 3 bases at V and 0 bases at J, with 11 bases in the middle. CDR3 loop: CASSHERLANYGYTF. CDR3 sequence (DNA): TGTGCCAGCAGCCACGAACGGTTAGCTAACTATGGCTACACCTTC.

The chain employs TRBV12-3 or TRBV12-4 and TRBJ1-2, with a possible D match to TRBD1 (6 bases). The CDR3 has 13 residues. V lost 6 bases, J lost 4 bases, and 12 bases lay in between. The CDR3 DNA reads as TGTGCCAGCAGCCAAGGGGGACCCTATGGCTACACCTTC. Amino acids: CASSQGGPYGYTF.